This TCR beta chain comes out of a study of cytomegalovirus exposure and HLA in healthy donors. Amplification used 60 Vbeta primers and 13 Jbeta primers. The assay was immunoSEQ multiplex PCR, and TCRdb's table has in-frame clones only and misses some. The sample has 95,000 to 150,000 clones; roughly four fifths are singletons. This CDR3 region has 12 residues. Germline values: CDR1 MGHRA, CDR2 YSYEKL. V dropped 6 bases and J dropped 2; count of bases not matched to a gene: 0. The specimen was PBMCs. The receptor was derived from a young woman in good health and CMV-seronegative. The chain is built from TRBV4-1 and TRBJ1-2; 7 bases align to TRBD1. The CDR3 region has the DNA TGCGCCAGCAGACAGGGGAACTATGGCTACACCTTC. Its protein product is CASRQGNYGYTF.